The rows below give T cell receptor beta chains drawn from one sample of a study of T cell changes during pregnancy in multiple sclerosis. Some clones are missing from TCRdb's copy, which holds only in-frame ones; the method was immunoSEQ multiplex PCR. The table lists more than 15,000 clones, around nine tenths of them singletons. The sequenced sample was CD4+ T cells from peripheral blood mononuclear cells, obtained in the first trimester of pregnancy. The receptors come from a female donor in good health, enrolled as a control in a pregnancy study. Each CDR3 is given with its conserved first and last residue. A D gene is named only where the DNA matches it firmly. A clone size is listed for some rows: how often the clone was seen (once, few, many), or a class if it is expanded.

clone_size j_call d_call v_call cdr3_aa cdr3_nt
- TRBJ2-6 TRBD2 TRBV5-1 CASSLGTSGSGANVLTF TGCGCCAGCAGCCTCGGGACTAGCGGGAGTGGGGCCAACGTCCTGACTTTC
- TRBJ2-7 TRBD2 TRBV15 CATSRKSSGRNYEQYF TGTGCCACCAGCAGGAAGAGTAGCGGGAGAAACTACGAGCAGTACTTC
- TRBJ1-5 TRBD1 TRBV30 CAWRGQGANQPQHF TGTGCCTGGAGGGGACAGGGGGCCAATCAGCCCCAGCATTTT
once TRBJ2-7 TRBD1 TRBV7-9 CASSLIWDRRAYEQYF TGTGCCAGCAGCCTAATTTGGGACAGGCGAGCCTACGAGCAGTACTTC
- TRBJ2-1 TRBD1 TRBV11-2 CASTSRTGSQFF TGTGCCAGCACCTCCCGGACAGGGTCGCAGTTCTTC
- TRBJ2-1 TRBD2 TRBV2 CASSVGGRAFRGEQFF TGTGCCAGCAGTGTCGGTGGGAGGGCCTTCCGTGGTGAGCAGTTCTTC
- TRBJ2-5 TRBD1 TRBV19 CASKGGQVQETQYF TGTGCCAGTAAAGGGGGACAGGTCCAAGAGACCCAGTACTTC
once TRBJ2-6 TRBD1 TRBV5-4 CASKRTGGSGGANVLTF TGTGCCAGCAAAAGGACAGGGGGTAGTGGTGGGGCCAACGTCCTGACTTTC
once TRBJ2-5 - TRBV5-4 CASSLDDIRPIWETQYF TGTGCCAGCAGCTTGGATGACATACGGCCGATCTGGGAGACCCAGTACTTC
- TRBJ2-7 - TRBV28 CASRSTGEQYF TGTGCCAGCCGATCAACAGGGGAGCAGTACTTC
- TRBJ1-5 TRBD1 TRBV6-5 CASSLQGPGQPQHF TGTGCCAGCAGTTTACAGGGGCCGGGGCAGCCCCAGCATTTT
few TRBJ1-2 - TRBV29-1 CSVPLGGYGYTF TGCAGCGTTCCACTGGGGGGCTATGGCTACACCTTC
- TRBJ2-4 - TRBV14 CASSQTRGSPAKNIQYF TGTGCCAGCAGCCAAACGCGAGGGTCTCCAGCCAAAAACATTCAGTACTTC
- TRBJ1-5 - TRBV7-9 CASSPQSGNQPQHF TGTGCCAGCAGCCCCCAGTCGGGGAATCAGCCCCAGCATTTT
once TRBJ2-7 TRBD1 TRBV18 CASSRIPTGQGAGEQYF TGTGCCAGCTCACGCATTCCTACGGGACAGGGGGCCGGGGAGCAGTACTTC
few TRBJ1-2 TRBD1 TRBV6-5 CASRSGTGGPFGYTF TGTGCCAGCAGGTCCGGGACAGGGGGCCCCTTTGGCTACACCTTC
- TRBJ2-5 TRBD2 TRBV5-1 CASSLAPSGAGETQYF TGCGCCAGCAGCTTGGCTCCTAGCGGGGCGGGGGAGACCCAGTACTTC
- TRBJ2-5 - TRBV7-2 CASSFDIPGETQYF TGTGCCAGCAGCTTTGATATTCCGGGGGAGACCCAGTACTTC
- TRBJ1-2 - TRBV11-3 CASSSSTGYGYTF TGTGCCAGCAGCTCATCCACAGGGTATGGCTACACCTTC
- TRBJ1-1 - TRBV29-1 CSVDPGHKNTEAFF TGCAGCGTAGATCCGGGACACAAAAACACTGAAGCTTTCTTT
- TRBJ2-7 TRBD2 TRBV19 CASSVGGLASHEQYF TGTGCCAGTAGTGTGGGGGGACTAGCGAGCCACGAGCAGTACTTC
few TRBJ1-1 - TRBV6-6 CASSSGGAEAFF TGTGCCAGCAGCTCGGGTGGAGCTGAAGCTTTCTTT
- TRBJ1-5 - TRBV11-2 CASSLGGGSTFWDQPQHF TGTGCCAGCAGCTTAGGGGGGGGTAGCACATTCTGGGATCAGCCCCAGCATTTT
- TRBJ2-6 - TRBV12-5 CASGGVSGANVLTF TGTGCTAGTGGGGGAGTTTCTGGGGCCAACGTCCTGACTTTC
- TRBJ1-1 - TRBV28 CASSQGRRNTEAFF TGTGCCAGCAGTCAGGGCAGGAGAAACACTGAAGCTTTCTTT
- TRBJ2-7 - TRBV19 CASSSAGTTSSYEQYF TGTGCCAGTAGTTCGGCGGGCACAACAAGCTCCTACGAGCAGTACTTC
once TRBJ2-3 TRBD1 TRBV5-1 CASSPPRTGGTDTQYF TGCGCCAGCAGCCCGCCCCGGACAGGTGGAACAGATACGCAGTATTTT